A single sample gave rise to the 19 T cell receptor beta chains below, sequenced in a study of response to subunit inactivated influenza vaccine. Via MiXCR, TCRdb re-called the RT-PCR reads, giving one row per CDR3 protein. Seen here are about 780,000 distinct CDR3 sequences, under 20% observed once, and the top ten hold roughly 11%. This sample comprised PBMCs from blood, obtained 5 to 6 days after vaccination. The receptors here all came from a man aged 50 to 59 who received an inactivated influenza vaccine.

This clonotype was found a few times. CDR3 sequence (DNA): TGCGCCAGCAGCTTGGACTTCTCTGGGGCCAACGTCCTGACTTTC. It yields the protein CASSLDFSGANVLTF. V is TRBV5-1 and J is TRBJ2-6; D not resolved. Trimming cost V 0 bases and J 0 bases, with 4 bases left between them. This CDR3 has 15 residues. The germline CDR1 and CDR2 sequences are SGHRS and YFSETQ. Looking up the rest from reference TRBV5-1 and TRBJ2-6 gives the full variable domain: KAGVTQTPRYLIKTRGQQVTLSCSPISGHRSVSWYQQTPGQGLQFLFEYFSETQRNKGNFPGRFSGRQFSNSRSEMNVSTLELGDSALYLCASSLDFSGANVLTFGAGSRLTVL.

This clonotype has a handful of counts. The chain is built from TRBV9 and TRBJ2-1; 13 positions match TRBD2. The germline gives CDR1 SGDLS, CDR2 YYNGEE. Trimming took 4 bases from V and 4 from J; bases not matched to a gene: 11. This CDR3 has 18 amino acids. Written as DNA, the CDR3 is TGTGCCAGCAGCCTAGGACTAGCGGGGGCGACCCTATACAATGAGCAGTTCTTC. This encodes CASSLGLAGATLYNEQFF.

Many counts were recorded for this clonotype. The chain links TRBV4-1 to TRBJ2-3, with D perhaps given as TRBD1 or TRBD2 (5 bases each). V dropped 0 bases and J dropped 0 bases, with 25 bases sitting between them. The CDR3 covers 21 residues. In germline, CDR1 is MGHRA, CDR2 YSYEKL. The CDR3 reads CASSQETGTGRKGASTDTQYF. The CDR3 DNA reads TGCGCCAGCAGCCAAGAAACGGGAACAGGCCGGAAAGGTGCTAGCACAGATACGCAGTATTTT.

The chain joins TRBV5-6 to TRBJ2-5, with D unresolved. V lost 4 bases and J lost 5, with 15 bases in between. Per the germline V gene, CDR1 is SGHDT and CDR2 is YYEEEE. The CDR3 has 14 amino acids. This CDR3 is CASSASLGLETQYF. CDR3 bases: TGTGCCAGCAGCGCCAGTTTGGGATTGGAGACCCAGTACTTC.

This clonotype was seen a few times. The chain recombines TRBV11-2 with TRBJ2-7; 9 positions agree with TRBD1. Germline CDR1 is SGHAT and CDR2 is FQNNGV. The V segment lost 5 bases and the J segment 5 bases; nucleotides outside the gene matches: 7. This CDR3 region has 14 residues. The DNA for the CDR3 is TGTGCCAGCAGCCCACCGGGACAGGGCCACGAGCAGTACTTC. Its translation is CASSPPGQGHEQYF.

This clonotype was observed a handful of times. V is TRBV16 and J is TRBJ2-7; D possibly corresponds to TRBD2 (5 bases). This CDR3 comprises 12 residues. Trimming cost V 4 bases and J 6 bases, with 10 bases left between them. Germline lookup yields CDR1 KGHSY and CDR2 FQNENV. The CDR3 DNA reads TGTGCCAGCAGCCGCCTGAGCGGCGAGCAGTACTTC. Translated: CASSRLSGEQYF. The full variable domain, completed using reference TRBV16 and TRBJ2-7, is GEEVAQTPKHLVRGEGQKAKLYCAPIKGHSYVFWYQQVLKNEFKFLISFQNENVFDETGMPKERFSAKCLPNSPCSLEIQATKLEDSAVYFCASSRLSGEQYFGPGTRLTVT.

The rearrangement uses TRBV20-1 and TRBJ2-7; 8 nucleotides match TRBD2. This CDR3 spans 14 amino acids. Germline loops: CDR1 DFQATT, CDR2 SNEGSKA (reference sequence). V lost 0 bases and J lost 3; bases outside the gene matches: 4. The CDR3 reads CSARESGSHYEQYF. The CDR3 bases are TGCAGTGCTAGAGAAAGCGGGAGCCACTACGAGCAGTACTTC.

This clonotype occurred a few times. V and J are TRBV18 and TRBJ2-5, with 7 bases that match TRBD1. The CDR3 sequence is 13 residues long. Looked up from germline, CDR1 is KGHSH and CDR2 is LQKENI. V lost 4 bases, J lost 5 bases, and 4 bases stayed unmatched. This CDR3 is CASSQRQGETQYF. CDR3 DNA: TGTGCCAGCTCACAACGACAGGGTGAGACCCAGTACTTC.

The chain is built from TRBV20-1 and TRBJ2-7, with 11 positions matching TRBD2. Losses at the gene ends were 6 bases for V and 2 bases for J; bases not matched to a gene: 6. CDR1 and CDR2 from the germline V gene are DFQATT and SNEGSKA (reference sequence). This CDR3 is 14 amino acids long. CDR3 sequence reads: CSATGTSGTYEQYF. As DNA, the CDR3 is TGCAGTGCCACCGGGACTAGCGGAACCTACGAGCAGTACTTC.

This clonotype was picked up a small number of times. The gene calls are TRBV5-6 and TRBJ2-7, with D tentatively TRBD1 (6 bases). From germline, CDR1 is SGHDT and CDR2 YYEEEE. Trimming removed 0 bases at V and 3 bases at J, with 10 bases between. This CDR3 is 14 amino acids long. CDR3 loop: CASSLGTRGYEQYF. In DNA, the CDR3 is TGTGCCAGCAGCTTGGGAACCAGGGGCTACGAGCAGTACTTC.

CDR3 amino acids: CASRPPGQSYNEQFF. The CDR3 region has the DNA TGTGCCAGCAGACCTCCGGGCCAAAGCTACAATGAGCAGTTCTTC. The chain has TRBV12-3 or TRBV12-4 and TRBJ2-1; D ambiguous. Between the trimmed V and J ends, which lost 6 bases and 3 bases, there was a span of 15 bases. There are 15 residues in the CDR3.

Many counts were recorded for this clonotype. The chain is built from TRBV9 and TRBJ2-7; weak D call: TRBD1 (6 bases). The CDR3 is made up of 14 amino acids. The V end was cut by 4 bases, the J end by 2 bases, with 13 bases between. CDR1 SGDLS and CDR2 YYNGEE come from the germline V gene. The CDR3 DNA sequence: TGTGCCAGCAGCAAAAGACAGGCCGCCTACGAGCAGTACTTC. Amino acids: CASSKRQAAYEQYF.

The chain carries TRBV10-3 and TRBJ2-2; TRBD2 agrees at 7 bases. Germline trimming cut 4 bases from V and 6 bases from J; bases unmatched to any gene: 5. Germline loops: CDR1 ENHRY, CDR2 SYGVKD. The CDR3 length is 14 residues. The CDR3 spells CAISGLARPGELFF. The CDR3 DNA reads as TGTGCCATCAGTGGACTAGCCCGTCCCGGGGAGCTGTTTTTT.

The sample holds a few counts of this clonotype. The V call is TRBV11-1, the J call TRBJ2-7; a possible D gene is TRBD1 (5 bases). V lost 1 base and J lost 7, with 17 bases in between. This CDR3 comprises 15 residues. CDR1 is SGHAT, CDR2 FQDESV, per germline (reference sequence). DNA for the CDR3: TGTGCCAGCAGCTTAGGACCAGGGTTGGTTTTGGAGCAGTACTTC. It yields the protein CASSLGPGLVLEQYF. The variable domain in full, with the rest retrieved from reference TRBV11-1 and TRBJ2-7, is EAEVAQSPRYKITEKSQAVAFWCDPISGHATLYWYRQILGQGPELLVQFQDESVVDDSQLPKDRFSAERLKGVDSTLKIQPAELGDSAMYLCASSLGPGLVLEQYFGPGTRLTVT.

This clonotype was recorded at least ten times. The V call is TRBV12-3 or TRBV12-4, the J call TRBJ2-5; D is uncertain. The CDR3 totals 12 residues. V lost 4 bases, J lost 5 bases, and 8 bases lay in between. The CDR3 reads CASSSGAETQYF. The DNA of the CDR3 is TGTGCCAGCAGTTCTGGTGCTGAGACCCAGTACTTC.

This clonotype was seen more than once but under ten times. CDR3 amino acids: CASSLVSGTGAYEQYF. The CDR3 DNA reads TGTGCCAGCAGCTTAGTTTCCGGGACAGGGGCCTACGAGCAGTACTTC. The gene calls are TRBV7-2 and TRBJ2-7; 10 nucleotides align to TRBD1. CDR3 length: 16 amino acids. The ends lost 1 base at V and 2 bases at J; junction bases unmatched: 5. Germline V gene data show CDR1 as SGHTA and CDR2 as FQGNSA.

This clonotype showed up just a few times. The chain joins TRBV12-3 or TRBV12-4 to TRBJ1-4; D may be TRBD1 (6 bases). This CDR3 spans 14 amino acids. Trimming stripped 5 bases from V and 0 bases from J, with 7 bases between. The DNA for the CDR3 is TGTGCCAGCAGTAGGACAGCAACTAATGAAAAACTGTTTTTT. It specifies CASSRTATNEKLFF.

V and J are TRBV6-2 or TRBV6-3 and TRBJ2-1; D is undetermined. Germline V gene sequence: CDR1 MNHEY, CDR2 SVGEGT. The V gene lost 4 bases and the J gene lost 4 bases, with 14 bases spanning the gap. CDR3 length: 15 amino acids. This CDR3 is CASSSPPHGYNEQFF. The CDR3 DNA sequence: TGTGCCAGCAGTTCCCCCCCCCACGGTTACAATGAGCAGTTCTTC.

V is TRBV20-1 and J is TRBJ2-3; D remains unclear. This CDR3 is built from 15 residues. The V gene's germline CDR1 is DFQATT and CDR2 SNEGSKA (reference sequence). Trimming pared 3 bases from V and 1 base from J, leaving 14 bases between. The CDR3 protein is CSASKSLDRTDTQYF. The CDR3 DNA reads TGCAGTGCTAGTAAGTCGCTAGACCGCACAGATACGCAGTATTTT.